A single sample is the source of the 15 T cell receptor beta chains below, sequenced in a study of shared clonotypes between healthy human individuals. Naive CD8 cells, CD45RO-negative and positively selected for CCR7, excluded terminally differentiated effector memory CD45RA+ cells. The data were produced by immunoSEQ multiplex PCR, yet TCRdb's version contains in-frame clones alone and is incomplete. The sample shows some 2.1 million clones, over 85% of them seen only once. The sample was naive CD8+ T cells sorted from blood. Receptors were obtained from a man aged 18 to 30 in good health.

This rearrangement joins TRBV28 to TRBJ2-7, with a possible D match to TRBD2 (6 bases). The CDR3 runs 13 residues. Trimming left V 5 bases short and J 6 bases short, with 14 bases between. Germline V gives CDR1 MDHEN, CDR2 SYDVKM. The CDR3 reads CASSQDYGIEQYF. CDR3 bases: TGTGCCAGCAGTCAGGACTATGGGATCGAGCAGTACTTC.

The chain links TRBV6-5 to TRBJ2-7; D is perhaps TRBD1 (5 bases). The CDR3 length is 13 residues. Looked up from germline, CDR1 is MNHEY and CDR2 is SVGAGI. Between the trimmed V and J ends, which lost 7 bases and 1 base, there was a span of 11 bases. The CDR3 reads CASTAQESYEQYF. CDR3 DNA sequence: TGTGCCAGCACCGCACAGGAATCCTACGAGCAGTACTTC.

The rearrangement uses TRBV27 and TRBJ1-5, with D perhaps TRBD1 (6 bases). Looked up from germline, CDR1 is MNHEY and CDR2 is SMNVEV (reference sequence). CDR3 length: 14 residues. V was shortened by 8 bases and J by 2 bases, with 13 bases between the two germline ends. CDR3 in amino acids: CASHAQGGNQPQHF. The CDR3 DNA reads TGTGCCAGCCATGCACAGGGTGGCAATCAGCCCCAGCATTTT.

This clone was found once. CDR3 in amino acids: CASSLGANTGELFF. The CDR3 DNA reads TGTGCCAGCAGCTTAGGCGCTAACACCGGGGAGCTGTTTTTT. The chain recombines TRBV7-2 with TRBJ2-2; D remains ambiguous. Trimming stripped 1 base from V and 2 bases from J, with 5 bases between. The CDR3 loop spans 14 amino acids. CDR1 is SGHTA, CDR2 FQGNSA, per germline.

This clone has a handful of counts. CDR3 sequence (DNA): TGTGCCAGCAGCTTAGCCAGGAATAATTCACCCCTCCACTTT. Its protein is CASSLARNNSPLHF. The chain employs TRBV7-8 and TRBJ1-6, with unresolved D. The CDR3 loop spans 14 amino acids. Trimming stripped 0 bases from V and 5 bases from J, with 5 bases between. Per the germline V gene, CDR1 is SGHVS and CDR2 is FQNEAQ.

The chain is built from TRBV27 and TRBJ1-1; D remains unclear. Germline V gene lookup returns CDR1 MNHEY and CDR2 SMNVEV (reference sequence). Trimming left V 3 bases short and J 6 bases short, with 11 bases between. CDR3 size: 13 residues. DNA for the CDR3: TGTGCCAGCAGTTTTGTACCAGGCTCTGAAGCTTTCTTT. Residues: CASSFVPGSEAFF.

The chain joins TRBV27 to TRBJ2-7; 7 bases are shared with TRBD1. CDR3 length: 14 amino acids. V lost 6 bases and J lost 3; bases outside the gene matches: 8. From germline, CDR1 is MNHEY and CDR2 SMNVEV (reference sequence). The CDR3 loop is CASRATGLFYEQYF. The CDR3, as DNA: TGTGCCAGCAGGGCGACAGGGTTATTCTACGAGCAGTACTTC.

CDR3 residues: CASSRTGDTQYF. The CDR3, as DNA: TGTGCCAGCAGCCGGACCGGGGATACGCAGTATTTT. This chain links TRBV11-2 with TRBJ2-3; D call uncertain. Germline CDR1 reads SGHAT; CDR2 reads FQNNGV. V was cut by 5 bases and J by 6 bases, with 9 bases left in between. The CDR3 covers 12 residues.

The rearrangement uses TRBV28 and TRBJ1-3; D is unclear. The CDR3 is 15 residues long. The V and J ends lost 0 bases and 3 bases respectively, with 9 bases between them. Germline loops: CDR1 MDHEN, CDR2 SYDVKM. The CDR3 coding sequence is TGTGCCAGCAGTTTATGGACGGGCCGTGGAAACACCATATATTTT. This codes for CASSLWTGRGNTIYF. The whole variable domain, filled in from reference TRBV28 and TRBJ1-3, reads DVKVTQSSRYLVKRTGEKVFLECVQDMDHENMFWYRQDPGLGLRLIYFSYDVKMKEKGDIPEGYSVSREKKERFSLILESASTNQTSMYLCASSLWTGRGNTIYFGEGSWLTVV.

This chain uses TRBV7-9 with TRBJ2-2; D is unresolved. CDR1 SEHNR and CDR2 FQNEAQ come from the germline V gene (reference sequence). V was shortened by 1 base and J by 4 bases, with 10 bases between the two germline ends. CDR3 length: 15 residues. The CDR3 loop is CASSLEPPGTGELFF. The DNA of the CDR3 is TGTGCCAGCAGCTTAGAGCCCCCCGGCACCGGGGAGCTGTTTTTT.

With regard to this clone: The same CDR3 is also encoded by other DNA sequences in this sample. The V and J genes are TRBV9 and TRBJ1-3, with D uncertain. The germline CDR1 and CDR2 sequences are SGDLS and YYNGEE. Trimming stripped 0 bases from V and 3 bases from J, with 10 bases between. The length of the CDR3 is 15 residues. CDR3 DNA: TGTGCCAGCAGCGTAGAAGGAGGGTTTGGAAACACCATATATTTT. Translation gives CASSVEGGFGNTIYF. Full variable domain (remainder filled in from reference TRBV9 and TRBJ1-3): DSGVTQTPKHLITATGQRVTLRCSPRSGDLSVYWYQQSLDQGLQFLIQYYNGEERAKGNILERFSAQQFPDLHSELNLSSLELGDSALYFCASSVEGGFGNTIYFGEGSWLTVV.

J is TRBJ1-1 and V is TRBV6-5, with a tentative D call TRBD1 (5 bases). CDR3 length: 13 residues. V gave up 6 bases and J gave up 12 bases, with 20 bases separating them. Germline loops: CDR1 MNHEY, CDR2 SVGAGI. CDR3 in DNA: TGTGCCAGCAGCCCCTCTCAGTGGGGCGGTACTTTCTTT. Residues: CASSPSQWGGTFF.

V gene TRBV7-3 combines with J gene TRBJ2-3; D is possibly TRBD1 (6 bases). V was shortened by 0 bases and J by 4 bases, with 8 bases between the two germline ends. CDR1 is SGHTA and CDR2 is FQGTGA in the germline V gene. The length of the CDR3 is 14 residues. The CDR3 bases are TGTGCCAGCAGCTTAACGGGGGCTGCAGATACGCAGTATTTT. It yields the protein CASSLTGAADTQYF.

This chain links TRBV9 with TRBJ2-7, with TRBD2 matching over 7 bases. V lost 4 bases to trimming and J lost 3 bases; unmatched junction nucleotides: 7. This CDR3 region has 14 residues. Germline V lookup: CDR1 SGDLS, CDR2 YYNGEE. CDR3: CASSPGGIRYEQYF. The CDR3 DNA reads TGTGCCAGCAGCCCCGGGGGGATTCGCTACGAGCAGTACTTC.

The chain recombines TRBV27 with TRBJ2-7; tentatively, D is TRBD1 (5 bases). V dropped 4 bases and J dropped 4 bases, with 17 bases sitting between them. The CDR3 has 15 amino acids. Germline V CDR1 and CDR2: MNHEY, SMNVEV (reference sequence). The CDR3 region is CASSSPRQNLYEQYF. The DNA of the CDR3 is TGTGCCAGCAGTTCTCCCCGACAGAACCTGTACGAGCAGTACTTC.